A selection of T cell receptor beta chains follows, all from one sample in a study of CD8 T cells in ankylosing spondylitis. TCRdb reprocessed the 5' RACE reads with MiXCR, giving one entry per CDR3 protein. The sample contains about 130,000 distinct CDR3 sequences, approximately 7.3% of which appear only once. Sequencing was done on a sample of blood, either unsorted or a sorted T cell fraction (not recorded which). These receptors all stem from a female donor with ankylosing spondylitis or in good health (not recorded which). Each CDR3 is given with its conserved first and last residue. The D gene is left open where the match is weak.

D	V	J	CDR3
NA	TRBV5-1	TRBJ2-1	CASSIQGPDEQFF
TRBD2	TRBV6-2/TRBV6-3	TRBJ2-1	CASSPPRGAGAGNEQFF
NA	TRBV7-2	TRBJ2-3	CASSLVIRGSTDTQYF
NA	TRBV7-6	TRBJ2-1	CASSLAQGLQHNEQFF
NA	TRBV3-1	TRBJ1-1	CASSPIATPLGTEAFF
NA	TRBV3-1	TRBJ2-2	CASSQVSGELFF
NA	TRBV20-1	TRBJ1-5	CSARDPTANSNQPQHF
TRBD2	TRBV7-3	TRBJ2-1	CASGERSGGRNEQFF
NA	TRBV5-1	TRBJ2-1	CASSPSKEQFF
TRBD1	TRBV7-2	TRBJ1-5	CASLDRGGPQHF
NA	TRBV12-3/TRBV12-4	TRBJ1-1	CASSLNRMNTEAFF
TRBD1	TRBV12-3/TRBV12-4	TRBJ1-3	CASRRTGHYSGNTIYF
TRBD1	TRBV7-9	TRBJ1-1	CASSPGTGVIRNTEAFF
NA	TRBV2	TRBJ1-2	CASSEYYREGGGYTF
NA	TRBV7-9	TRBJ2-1	CASSLLGANEQFF
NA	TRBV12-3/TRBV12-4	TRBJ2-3	CASSPRWGQTPGTDTQYF
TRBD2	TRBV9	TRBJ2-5	CASSVGSGAETQYF
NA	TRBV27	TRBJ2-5	CASSGDTQETQYF
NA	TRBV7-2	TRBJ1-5	CASSSPPGNQPQHF
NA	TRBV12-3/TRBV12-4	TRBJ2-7	CASSQTAYEQYF
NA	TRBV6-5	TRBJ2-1	CASSYRRILHEQFF
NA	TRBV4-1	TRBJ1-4	CASSQVGEKLFF
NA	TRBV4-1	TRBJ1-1	CASSQDVGREAFF
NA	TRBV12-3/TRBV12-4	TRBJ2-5	CASSPGAETQYF
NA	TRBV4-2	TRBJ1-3	CASSRGGESGNTIYF
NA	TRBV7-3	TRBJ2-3	CASSPFPVTDTQYF
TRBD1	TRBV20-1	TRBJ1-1	CSAGGDSLNTEAFF
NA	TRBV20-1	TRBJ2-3	CSARDGWGAPSYTDTQYF
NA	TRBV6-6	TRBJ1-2	CASEFGPLYGYTF
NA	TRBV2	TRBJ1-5	CASSARENQPQHF
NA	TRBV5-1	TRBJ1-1	CASSWGTGSGSSLF
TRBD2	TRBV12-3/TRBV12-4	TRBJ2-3	CASRLAGSTDTQYF
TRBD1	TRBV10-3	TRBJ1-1	CAFSRGRQGWDPSNPEAFF
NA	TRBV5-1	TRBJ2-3	CASSLAAGNTDTQYF
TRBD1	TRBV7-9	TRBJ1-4	CASRHGTVNEKLFF
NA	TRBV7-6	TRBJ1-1	CASSLQSGQGNTEAFF
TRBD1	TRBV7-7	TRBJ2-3	CASSPDGTGYPTDTQYF
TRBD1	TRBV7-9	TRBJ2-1	CASSLDPRGLEQFF
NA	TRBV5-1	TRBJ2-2	CASSLGSNTGELFF
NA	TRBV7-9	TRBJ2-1	CASSLGGADKQFF